The 18 T cell receptor beta chains presented below share a single source sample, sequenced in a study of T cell responses to AZD1222 COVID-19 vaccine. The data were produced by immunoSEQ multiplex PCR, yet TCRdb's version contains in-frame clones alone and is incomplete. Of around 160,000 clones detected, under 95% appear once; the ten largest clones hold 5.1%. Source: peripheral blood, taken 28 days after the second AZD1222 dose. These receptors were obtained from an adult who received the AZD1222 COVID-19 vaccine.

This chain joins TRBV5-4 and TRBJ2-5, with 12 bases fitting TRBD2. CDR3 size: 15 residues. In germline, CDR1 is SGHNT, CDR2 YYREEE (reference sequence). V lost 4 bases to trimming and J lost 1 base; unmatched junction nucleotides: 2. The CDR3 DNA is TGTGCCAGCAGCCGGACTAGCGGGACCCAAGAGACCCAGTACTTC. The encoded protein is CASSRTSGTQETQYF.

This clone was observed once. The chain links TRBV9 to TRBJ2-2, with D uncertain. The V end was cut by 0 bases, the J end by 1 base, with 4 bases between. From germline, CDR1 is SGDLS and CDR2 YYNGEE. The CDR3 has 14 residues. The CDR3 region is CASSVGGNTGELFF. CDR3 nucleotides: TGTGCCAGCAGCGTAGGGGGGAACACCGGGGAGCTGTTTTTT.

V and J are TRBV11-2 and TRBJ1-5; no clear D gene. CDR1 SGHAT and CDR2 FQNNGV come from the germline V gene. The CDR3 contains 14 residues. Between the trimmed V and J ends, which lost 2 bases and 6 bases, there was a span of 11 bases. Here the CDR3 reads CASSLNVVGQPQHF. DNA for the CDR3: TGTGCCAGCAGCTTAAATGTAGTTGGTCAGCCCCAGCATTTT. The variable domain in full, completed from reference TRBV11-2 and TRBJ1-5, reads EAGVAQSPRYKIIEKRQSVAFWCNPISGHATLYWYQQILGQGPKLLIQFQNNGVVDDSQLPKDRFSAERLKGVDSTLKIQPAKLEDSAVYLCASSLNVVGQPQHFGDGTRLSIL.

This clone was found a few times. The rearrangement joins TRBV7-6 to TRBJ1-6; TRBD1 matches at 9 bases. Germline assignment: CDR1 SGHVS and CDR2 FNYEAQ. After removal of 5 bases from V and 9 bases from J, the junction contained 8 bases not matched to a gene. This CDR3 is built from 15 residues. The CDR3 protein is CASSVGQGPSSPLHF. The CDR3 nucleotides are TGTGCCAGCAGCGTAGGACAGGGGCCAAGTTCACCCCTCCACTTT.

This clone was recorded only once. The genes are TRBV7-9 and TRBJ2-3; D tentatively fits TRBD1 or TRBD2 (5 bases each). Trimming took 3 bases from V and 10 from J, leaving 23 bases between them. This CDR3 comprises 16 residues. Germline V gives CDR1 SEHNR, CDR2 FQNEAQ (reference sequence). CDR3 loop: CASSLGTDLLMSSQYF. Written as DNA, the CDR3 is TGTGCCAGCAGCTTGGGGACGGACCTCCTTATGAGTTCGCAGTATTTT.

J is TRBJ1-3 and V is TRBV7-3, with 8 bases that match TRBD1. The germline V gene encodes CDR1 SGHTA and CDR2 FQGTGA. The CDR3 totals 16 residues. V gave up 5 bases and J gave up 0 bases; unmatched junction bases: 6. CDR3 DNA sequence: TGTGCCAGCAGCCCGACGACAGGGGACTCTGGAAACACCATATATTTT. It translates to CASSPTTGDSGNTIYF.

The chain couples TRBV30 to TRBJ1-5; possible D gene TRBD1, 6 bases. CDR1 GTSNPN and CDR2 SVGIG come from the germline V gene (reference sequence). Trimming stripped 2 bases from V and 0 bases from J, with 11 bases between. CDR3 size: 15 residues. CDR3 nucleotides: TGTGCCTGGAGTATAATGACAGGTAGCAATCAGCCCCAGCATTTT. Translating it yields CAWSIMTGSNQPQHF.

V usage is TRBV5-6 and J usage is TRBJ2-7; D gene uncertain. The CDR3 is 15 amino acids. Germline-derived CDR1 and CDR2 are SGHDT and YYEEEE. The V and J ends lost 1 base and 6 bases respectively, with 17 bases between them. CDR3 coding DNA: TGTGCCAGCAGCTTGCGGACGCTTGGGCCCATCGAGCAGTACTTC. It is translated as CASSLRTLGPIEQYF.

The chain is built from TRBV7-2 and TRBJ2-7; tentatively, D is TRBD2 (6 bases). The CDR3 totals 15 residues. V was pared by 5 bases and J by 7 bases, with 21 bases between. Germline CDR1 and CDR2: SGHTA and FQGNSA. In DNA, the CDR3 is TGTGCCAGCAGCGAGGGGCGTCCCGGGAGAGGGGAGCAGTACTTC. Translation: CASSEGRPGRGEQYF.

The chain combines TRBV13 with TRBJ2-1; perhaps TRBD2 as D (6 bases). V was trimmed by 4 bases and J by 4 bases, leaving 14 bases between them. The CDR3 spans 15 residues. In germline, CDR1 is PRHDT, CDR2 FYEKMQ (reference sequence). The CDR3 loop reads CASSSGLSEYNEQFF. Written as DNA, the CDR3 is TGTGCCAGCAGCTCCGGACTATCCGAATACAATGAGCAGTTCTTC.

This clone was detected only once. The chain joins TRBV4-1 to TRBJ1-3; no firm D call. The germline V gene has CDR1 MGHRA and CDR2 YSYEKL. The V gene lost 0 bases and the J gene lost 5 bases, with 14 bases spanning the gap. The length of the CDR3 is 16 residues. CDR3 protein: CASSQEPGTTRNTIYF. The CDR3 nucleotides are TGCGCCAGCAGCCAAGAACCGGGAACAACCAGAAACACCATATATTTT.

This sequence joins TRBV18 and TRBJ1-2; no reliable D call. V gave up 3 bases and J gave up 0 bases, with 11 bases separating them. CDR3 length: 15 amino acids. Looked up from germline, CDR1 is KGHSH and CDR2 is LQKENI. This CDR3 reads CASSPDTAPNYGYTF. DNA for the CDR3: TGTGCCAGCTCACCCGACACCGCCCCTAACTATGGCTACACCTTC.

This chain connects TRBV5-4 to TRBJ2-7; D call uncertain. CDR3 length: 14 amino acids. CDR1 is SGHNT, CDR2 YYREEE, per germline (reference sequence). V was trimmed by 0 bases and J by 2 bases, leaving 9 bases between them. In DNA, the CDR3 is TGTGCCAGCAGCTTGGAAACGATCGCCTACGAGCAGTACTTC. Its translation is CASSLETIAYEQYF.

The chain joins TRBV14 to TRBJ2-3; the D is unclear. From germline, CDR1 is SGHDN and CDR2 FVKESK. V was clipped by 6 bases and J by 7 bases, with 14 bases between them. The CDR3 is 13 residues long. CDR3 sequence reads: CASSRSVPNTQYF. In DNA form, the CDR3 reads TGTGCCAGCAGTCGGAGCGTCCCGAATACGCAGTATTTT.

For this clone: Other nucleotide sequences in the sample specify the same CDR3. V is TRBV28 and J is TRBJ2-5; D gene uncertain. Trimming shortened V by 2 bases and J by 3 bases, and 4 bases separated the two germline ends. Germline loops: CDR1 MDHEN, CDR2 SYDVKM. This CDR3 has 12 amino acids. CDR3 in amino acids: CASSLLEETQYF. Here the CDR3 DNA reads TGTGCCAGCAGTTTACTGGAAGAGACCCAGTACTTC.

The CDR3 coding sequence is TGCGCCAGCAGCCTAGCGGGAGAAGGGGAGACCCAGTACTTC. This encodes CASSLAGEGETQYF. The J gene is TRBJ2-5, the V gene TRBV4-1; 9 bases fit TRBD2. CDR1 and CDR2 (germline): MGHRA, YSYEKL. The CDR3 totals 14 residues. Trimming removed 4 bases from V and 5 bases from J; junction bases left unmatched: 5.

This clone has a single count. The chain links TRBV24-1 to TRBJ2-7; no clear D. The CDR3 has 14 residues. The germline V gene has CDR1 KGHDR and CDR2 SFDVKD. The ends were cut back, 5 bases at V and 2 bases at J, with 12 bases in the middle. The CDR3 nucleotides are TGTGCCACCAGTGTAGACCAACCACCCTACGAGCAGTACTTC. Protein: CATSVDQPPYEQYF.

V is TRBV28 and J is TRBJ1-5, with TRBD1 matching 9 bases. After removal of 8 bases from V and 4 bases from J, the junction contained 0 bases not matched to a gene. CDR1 and CDR2 (germline): MDHEN, SYDVKM. This CDR3 has 12 amino acids. CDR3 coding DNA: TGTGCCAGCGGACAGGGGAATCAGCCCCAGCATTTT. It is translated as CASGQGNQPQHF.